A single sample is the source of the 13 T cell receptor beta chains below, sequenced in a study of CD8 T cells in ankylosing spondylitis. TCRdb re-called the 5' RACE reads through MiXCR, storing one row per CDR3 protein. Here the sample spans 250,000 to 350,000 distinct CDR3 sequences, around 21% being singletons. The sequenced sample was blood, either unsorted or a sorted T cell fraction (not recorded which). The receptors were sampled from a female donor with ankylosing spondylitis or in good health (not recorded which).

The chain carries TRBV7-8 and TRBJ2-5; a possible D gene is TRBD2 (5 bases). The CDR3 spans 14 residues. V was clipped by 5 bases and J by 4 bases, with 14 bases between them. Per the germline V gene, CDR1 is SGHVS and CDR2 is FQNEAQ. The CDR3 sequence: CASSGLRGGETQYF. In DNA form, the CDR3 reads TGTGCCAGCAGCGGACTCCGGGGTGGAGAGACCCAGTACTTC.

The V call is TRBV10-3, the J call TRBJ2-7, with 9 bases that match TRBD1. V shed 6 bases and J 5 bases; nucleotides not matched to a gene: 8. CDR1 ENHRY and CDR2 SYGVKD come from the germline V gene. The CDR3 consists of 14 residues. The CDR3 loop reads CAIRDRDRVDEQYF. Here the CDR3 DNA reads TGTGCCATCAGAGACCGGGACAGGGTAGACGAGCAGTACTTC.

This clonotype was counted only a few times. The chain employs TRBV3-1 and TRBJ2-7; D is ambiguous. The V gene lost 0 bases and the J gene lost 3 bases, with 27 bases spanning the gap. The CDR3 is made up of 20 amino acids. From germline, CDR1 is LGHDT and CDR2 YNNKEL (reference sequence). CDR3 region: CASSQDLLLEPKGGFYEQYF. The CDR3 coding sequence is TGTGCCAGCAGCCAAGATCTTCTGCTGGAACCTAAGGGTGGGTTCTACGAGCAGTACTTC.

The CDR3 DNA reads TGCAGTGCCCCCACCGTTGTTAGTGGAGCCTACGAGCAGTACTTC. Translation: CSAPTVVSGAYEQYF. This chain joins TRBV20-1 and TRBJ2-7; D not certain. This CDR3 contains 15 residues. Germline-derived CDR1 and CDR2 are DFQATT and SNEGSKA (reference sequence). The V and J ends lost 6 bases and 2 bases respectively, with 20 bases between them.

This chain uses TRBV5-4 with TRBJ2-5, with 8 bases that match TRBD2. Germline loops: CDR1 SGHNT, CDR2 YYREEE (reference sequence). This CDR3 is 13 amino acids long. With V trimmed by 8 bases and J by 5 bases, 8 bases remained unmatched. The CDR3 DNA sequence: TGTGCCAGTCACCCAGCGGGAGTGGAGACCCAGTACTTC. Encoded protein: CASHPAGVETQYF.

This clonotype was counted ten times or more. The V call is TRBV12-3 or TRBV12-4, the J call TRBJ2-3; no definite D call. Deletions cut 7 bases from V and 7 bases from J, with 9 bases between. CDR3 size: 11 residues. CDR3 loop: CASTSLNTQYF. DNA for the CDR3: TGTGCCAGCACTTCCCTAAATACGCAGTATTTT.

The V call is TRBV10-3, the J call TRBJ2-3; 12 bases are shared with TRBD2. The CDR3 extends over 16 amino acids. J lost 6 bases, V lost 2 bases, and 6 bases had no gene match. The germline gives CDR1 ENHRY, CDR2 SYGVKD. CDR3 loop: CAISEASGRAVDTQYF. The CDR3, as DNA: TGTGCCATCAGTGAGGCTAGCGGGAGGGCCGTTGATACGCAGTATTTT.

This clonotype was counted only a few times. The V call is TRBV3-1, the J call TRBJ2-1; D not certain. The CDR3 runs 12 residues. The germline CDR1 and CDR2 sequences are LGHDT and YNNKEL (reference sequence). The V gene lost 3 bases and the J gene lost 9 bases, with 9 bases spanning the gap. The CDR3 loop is CASSHKGGEQFF. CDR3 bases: TGTGCCAGCAGCCATAAAGGCGGTGAGCAGTTCTTC.

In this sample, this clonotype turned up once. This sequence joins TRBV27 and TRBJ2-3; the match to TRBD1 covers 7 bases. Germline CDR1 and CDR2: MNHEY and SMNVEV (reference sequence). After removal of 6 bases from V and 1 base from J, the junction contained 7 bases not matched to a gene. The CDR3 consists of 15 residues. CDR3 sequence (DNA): TGTGCCAGCAGGTACCATGGACAGGGCACAGATACGCAGTATTTT. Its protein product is CASRYHGQGTDTQYF.

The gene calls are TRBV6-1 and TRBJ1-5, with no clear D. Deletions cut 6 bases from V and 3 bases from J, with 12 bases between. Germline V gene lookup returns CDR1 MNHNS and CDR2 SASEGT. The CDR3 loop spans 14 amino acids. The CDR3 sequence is CASSGYSFNQPQHF. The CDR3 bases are TGTGCCAGCAGCGGGTACAGTTTCAATCAGCCCCAGCATTTT.

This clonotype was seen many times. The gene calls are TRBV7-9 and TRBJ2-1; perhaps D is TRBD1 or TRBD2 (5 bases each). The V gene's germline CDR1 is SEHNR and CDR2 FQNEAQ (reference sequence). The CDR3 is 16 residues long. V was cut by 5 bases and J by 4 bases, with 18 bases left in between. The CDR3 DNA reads TGTGCCAGCAGCCTATCGGGACGGGGCCCGTACAATGAGCAGTTCTTC. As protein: CASSLSGRGPYNEQFF. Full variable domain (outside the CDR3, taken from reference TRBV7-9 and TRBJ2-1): DTGVSQNPRHKITKRGQNVTFRCDPISEHNRLYWYRQTLGQGPEFLTYFQNEAQLEKSRLLSDRFSAERPKGSFSTLEIQRTEQGDSAMYLCASSLSGRGPYNEQFFGPGTRLTVL.

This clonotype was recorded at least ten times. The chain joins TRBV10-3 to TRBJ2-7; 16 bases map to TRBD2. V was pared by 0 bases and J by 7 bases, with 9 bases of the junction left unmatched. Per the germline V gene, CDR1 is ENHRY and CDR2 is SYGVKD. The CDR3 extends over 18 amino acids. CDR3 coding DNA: TGTGCCATCAGTGAGTCGCGGGGACTAGCGGGAGGGCCTGGTGAGCAGTACTTC. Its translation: CAISESRGLAGGPGEQYF.

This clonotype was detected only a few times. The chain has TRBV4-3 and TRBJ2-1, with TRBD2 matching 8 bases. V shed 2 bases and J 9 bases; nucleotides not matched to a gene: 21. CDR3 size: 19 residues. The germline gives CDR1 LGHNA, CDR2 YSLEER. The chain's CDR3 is CASSQKGTFGAGGRSEQFF. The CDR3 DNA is TGCGCCAGCAGCCAAAAGGGGACATTTGGGGCGGGAGGACGGAGTGAGCAGTTCTTC.